This TCR beta chain came from a study of cytotoxic CD8 clonotypes in ibrutinib-treated CLL. Notes on the study in general: Among the clonotypes, public ones were uncommon and contracted or held stable on treatment.

Worth noting for this clone: The antigen is unknown.

The method was immunoSEQ multiplex PCR; TCRdb's version includes in-frame clones alone and lacks a portion of them. The table has approximately 300,000 clones, about 80% seen once. Germline values: CDR1 MNHEY, CDR2 SVGAGI. Unmatched junction bases numbered 4, after V lost 6 bases and J lost 5 bases. The CDR3 spans 12 residues. The receptor's source is a human donor with chronic lymphocytic leukemia. The rearrangement links TRBV6-5 to TRBJ2-7; 7 nucleotides align to TRBD2. The sample consisted of PBMCs, taken before ibrutinib treatment. As DNA, the CDR3 is TGTGCCAGCAGCCTTGGACTAGACGAGCAGTACTTC. Its translation is CASSLGLDEQYF.